These 18 T cell receptor beta chains were all obtained from the same sample, sequenced in a study of radiation and T cells in renal cell carcinoma. Stated time point: baseline pretreatment blood. Treatment here: 15 Gy SBRT to primary tumor, nephrectomy 4 weeks later. TCRdb keeps only in-frame clones here, not all; method: immunoSEQ multiplex PCR. Of some 100,000 clones in the sample, 70% to 85% are singletons; the top ten hold around 5.8%. Material: blood, obtained from a patient whose treatment included radiotherapy and nephrectomy. Receptors originate from a man aged 55 to 70 with renal cell carcinoma.

V is TRBV7-8 and J is TRBJ2-7; no clear D gene. The CDR3 length is 11 residues. Germline V gene sequence: CDR1 SGHVS, CDR2 FQNEAQ. Trimming removed 3 bases at V and 6 bases at J, with 6 bases between. This CDR3 reads CASSFRFEQYF. The CDR3, as DNA: TGTGCCAGCAGCTTCCGATTCGAGCAGTACTTC. The variable domain in full, with the rest retrieved from reference TRBV7-8 and TRBJ2-7, is GAGVSQSPRYKVAKRGQDVALRCDPISGHVSLFWYQQALGQGPEFLTYFQNEAQLDKSGLPSDRFFAERPEGSVSTLKIQRTQQEDSAVYLCASSFRFEQYFGPGTRLTVT.

The CDR3 nucleotides are TGTGCCAGCAGCCGCTCGGGACAGCTCTTCGGGAACACTGAAGCTTTCTTT. Translation gives CASSRSGQLFGNTEAFF. V gene TRBV28 combines with J gene TRBJ1-1; 7 nucleotides agree with TRBD1. The CDR3 is made up of 17 amino acids. V shed 6 bases, J shed 1 base, and the junction held 14 bases outside the gene matches. Germline V CDR1 and CDR2: MDHEN, SYDVKM.

V and J are TRBV6-5 and TRBJ1-1; D is undetermined. This CDR3 has 13 amino acids. The germline CDR1 and CDR2 sequences are MNHEY and SVGAGI. V was shortened by 6 bases and J by 1 base, with 9 bases between the two germline ends. Written as DNA, the CDR3 is TGTGCCAGCAGCCAGCACGGGAACACTGAAGCTTTCTTT. Translation: CASSQHGNTEAFF.

This rearrangement joins TRBV5-1 to TRBJ2-1; no firm D call. The V gene's germline CDR1 is SGHRS and CDR2 YFSETQ. CDR3 size: 14 residues. Trimming cost V 2 bases and J 0 bases, with 6 bases left between them. The CDR3 DNA is TGCGCCAGCAGCTTTCCTAGCTCCTACAATGAGCAGTTCTTC. Translated, it gives CASSFPSSYNEQFF.

J is TRBJ2-5 and V is TRBV28; D not resolved. Trimming stripped 3 bases from V and 2 bases from J, with 7 bases between. CDR1 MDHEN and CDR2 SYDVKM come from the germline V gene. The length of the CDR3 is 13 residues. DNA for the CDR3: TGTGCCAGCAGTTTTGGGTGGCAAGAGACCCAGTACTTC. Encoded protein: CASSFGWQETQYF. The full variable domain, in which reference TRBV28 and TRBJ2-5 provide the parts outside the CDR3, is DVKVTQSSRYLVKRTGEKVFLECVQDMDHENMFWYRQDPGLGLRLIYFSYDVKMKEKGDIPEGYSVSREKKERFSLILESASTNQTSMYLCASSFGWQETQYFGPGTRLLVL.

The J gene is TRBJ2-7, the V gene TRBV6-5, with D perhaps being TRBD1 or TRBD2 (5 bases each). Germline assignment: CDR1 MNHEY and CDR2 SVGAGI. Trimming took off 6 bases at V and 0 bases at J, with 15 bases between the two ends. The CDR3 is 15 residues long. CDR3 sequence (DNA): TGTGCCAGCAGCCGGGACGGCAGGAGCTCCTACGAGCAGTACTTC. This translates into CASSRDGRSSYEQYF.

J is TRBJ2-7 and V is TRBV27; TRBD1 or TRBD2 may be the D gene (5 bases each). There are 16 residues in the CDR3. Between the trimmed V and J ends, which lost 5 bases and 2 bases, there was a span of 19 bases. Per germline, CDR1 MNHEY and CDR2 SMNVEV (reference sequence). The CDR3 reads CASSPAGTAVAYEQYF. In DNA form, the CDR3 reads TGTGCCAGCAGTCCCGCCGGGACCGCCGTCGCCTACGAGCAGTACTTC.

The V gene is TRBV11-2, the J gene TRBJ1-1; TRBD1 is a possible D gene (5 bases). Germline loops: CDR1 SGHAT, CDR2 FQNNGV. V lost 11 bases and J 6 bases, leaving 19 bases between the germline ends. The CDR3 is 13 amino acids. CDR3 protein: CASGRGETSEAFF. The CDR3 nucleotides are TGTGCCTCCGGGCGGGGGGAGACATCTGAAGCTTTCTTT.

This clone has just one count. This chain links TRBV2 with TRBJ2-5; D ambiguous. Trimming removed 6 bases at V and 4 bases at J, with 15 bases between. CDR3 length: 14 amino acids. Germline V lookup: CDR1 SNHLY, CDR2 FYNNEI. In nucleotides, the CDR3 is TGTGCCAGCAGAATGAGGCCCCGTCCAGAGACCCAGTACTTC. Protein product: CASRMRPRPETQYF.

This clone was seen a single time. The rearrangement joins TRBV7-6 to TRBJ2-6; D gene ambiguous. With 0 bases removed from V and 0 bases from J, the gap between germline ends came to 15 bases. Germline V lookup: CDR1 SGHVS, CDR2 FNYEAQ. The CDR3 runs 19 residues. In DNA, the CDR3 is TGTGCCAGCAGCTTAGCCATCTCGCTTTCGGGCTCTGGGGCCAACGTCCTGACTTTC. Amino acid sequence: CASSLAISLSGSGANVLTF.

The chain links TRBV5-4 to TRBJ1-2, with D perhaps matching TRBD1 (6 bases). The CDR3 has 15 amino acids. Germline assignment: CDR1 SGHNT and CDR2 YYREEE (reference sequence). The V end lost 0 bases, the J end lost 4 bases, and 13 bases lay between the germline ends. The CDR3 nucleotides read TGTGCCAGCAGCTTGGGAAGCGGACAGACCTATGGCTACACCTTC. This codes for CASSLGSGQTYGYTF.

J is TRBJ2-7 and V is TRBV4-3; 8 bases agree with TRBD2. The CDR3 sequence is 16 residues long. CDR1 and CDR2 from the germline V gene are LGHNA and YSLEER. The V gene end was trimmed by 0 bases and the J gene end by 2 bases; junction bases not matched to a gene: 6. The CDR3 is CASSQDGSGVTYEQYF. CDR3 coding DNA: TGCGCCAGCAGCCAAGATGGTAGCGGGGTGACCTACGAGCAGTACTTC.

V and J are TRBV29-1 and TRBJ1-1; 11 nucleotides agree with TRBD1. V lost 6 bases, J lost 5 bases, and 14 bases stayed unmatched. The length of the CDR3 is 16 residues. Germline lookup yields CDR1 SQVTM and CDR2 ANQGSEA. The CDR3 region is CSVSRGQGVSGTEAFF. CDR3 nucleotides: TGCAGCGTCTCTCGGGGACAGGGGGTAAGTGGGACTGAAGCTTTCTTT.

V and J are TRBV5-6 and TRBJ2-6; D possibly corresponds to TRBD2 (6 bases). Germline assignment: CDR1 SGHDT and CDR2 YYEEEE. The V gene lost 2 bases and the J gene lost 0 bases, with 15 bases spanning the gap. CDR3 length: 18 residues. CDR3 sequence (DNA): TGTGCCAGCAGCTTCCCGACTAGGCTCGGCTCTGGGGCCAACGTCCTGACTTTC. It specifies CASSFPTRLGSGANVLTF.

The V gene is TRBV7-6, the J gene TRBJ2-1; tentatively, D is TRBD1 or TRBD2 (5 bases each). Between the trimmed V and J ends, which lost 5 bases and 1 base, there was a span of 9 bases. The germline V gene encodes CDR1 SGHVS and CDR2 FNYEAQ. The CDR3 is made up of 14 amino acids. CDR3 DNA: TGTGCCAGCAGCCGGGACCAATCCTACAATGAGCAGTTCTTC. As protein: CASSRDQSYNEQFF.

This chain links TRBV7-2 with TRBJ2-2, with TRBD2 matching 12 bases. Germline trimming cut 3 bases from V and 4 bases from J; bases unmatched to any gene: 6. The germline CDR1 and CDR2 sequences are SGHTA and FQGNSA. This CDR3 is built from 17 residues. CDR3 nucleotide sequence: TGTGCCAGCAGCTTTCTAGCGGGAGGGCCGGGCACCGGGGAGCTGTTTTTT. This translates into CASSFLAGGPGTGELFF.

V and J are TRBV11-2 and TRBJ2-5; D is tentatively TRBD1 or TRBD2 (5 bases each). This CDR3 has 14 residues. CDR1 is SGHAT and CDR2 is FQNNGV in the germline V gene. Trimming removed 4 bases at V and 4 bases at J, with 13 bases between. In nucleotides, the CDR3 is TGTGCCAGCAGCTATCCCGGGGCAGGAGAGACCCAGTACTTC. This encodes CASSYPGAGETQYF.

This clone was counted a few times. The chain has TRBV9 and TRBJ2-7; D may be TRBD2 (5 bases). Germline V gene data show CDR1 as SGDLS and CDR2 as YYNGEE. Trimming pared 3 bases from V and 3 bases from J, leaving 16 bases between. The CDR3 consists of 15 residues. Written as DNA, the CDR3 is TGTGCCAGCAGCGCCCCTTCGGGGAACGGCTACGAGCAGTACTTC. Its translation: CASSAPSGNGYEQYF. Variable domain in full (rest from reference TRBV9 and TRBJ2-7): DSGVTQTPKHLITATGQRVTLRCSPRSGDLSVYWYQQSLDQGLQFLIQYYNGEERAKGNILERFSAQQFPDLHSELNLSSLELGDSALYFCASSAPSGNGYEQYFGPGTRLTVT.